The 26 T cell receptor beta chains listed next were all sequenced from one sample in a study of T cells in Graves' hyperthyroidism and ophthalmopathy. There were TCR beta CDR3 regions amplified from RNA transcripts. HTBI primers were the set used in a first-round RT-PCR of the TCR CDR3. One entry per CDR3 protein, called by TCRdb with MiXCR from the multiplex PCR reads. The sample carries about 570,000 distinct CDR3 sequences, about 45% recorded once. The sample comprised peripheral blood or thyroid tissue (not recorded which). These receptors came from an adult woman with Graves' disease, either hyperthyroidism or ophthalmopathy (not recorded which).

This chain uses TRBV7-6 with TRBJ2-7; maybe TRBD2 (7 bases). The J call is uncertain, as TRBJ2-5 better fits the DNA end. The CDR3 runs 15 residues. Germline CDR1 is SGHVS and CDR2 is FNYEAQ. CDR3 DNA: TGTGCCAGCAGCTTAAAAGTGGCGGGGGCAGAGACCCAGTACTTC. Its translation: CASSLKVAGAETQYF.

This clonotype was counted at least ten times. The rearrangement joins TRBV5-1 to TRBJ2-7; possibly TRBD2 for D (5 bases). Germline CDR1 reads SGHRS; CDR2 reads YFSETQ. The V end was cut by 4 bases, the J end by 0 bases, with 17 bases between. This CDR3 is 16 amino acids long. The CDR3 DNA reads TGCGCCAGCAGCGGTGCTCCCGCGGGCGTCTCCTACGAGCAGTACTTC. The encoded protein is CASSGAPAGVSYEQYF.

This clonotype was seen only a few times. The rearrangement links TRBV19 to TRBJ2-5, with 12 bases aligning to TRBD2. V lost 7 bases to trimming and J lost 4 bases; unmatched junction nucleotides: 10. This CDR3 spans 16 amino acids. Germline CDR1 and CDR2: LNHDA and SQIVND (reference sequence). CDR3 amino acids: CASTNRLAGVGETQYF. CDR3 DNA sequence: TGTGCCAGTACCAACCGACTAGCGGGAGTTGGAGAGACCCAGTACTTC.

In its sample, this clonotype was seen a few times. V usage is TRBV2 and J usage is TRBJ2-3, with TRBD1 as a possible D gene (6 bases). Germline V lookup: CDR1 SNHLY, CDR2 FYNNEI. This CDR3 comprises 16 residues. The V and J ends lost 2 bases and 2 bases respectively, with 14 bases between them. In DNA form, the CDR3 reads TGTGCCAGCAGTGAATCGGCAGGGGTGGCCACAGATACGCAGTATTTT. This encodes CASSESAGVATDTQYF.

Many counts were recorded for this clonotype. The chain uses TRBV7-6 and TRBJ2-5; 8 nucleotides agree with TRBD2. The CDR3 is 16 residues long. CDR1 is SGHVS, CDR2 FNYEAQ, per germline. V lost 4 bases to trimming and J lost 0 bases; unmatched junction nucleotides: 7. The CDR3 loop reads CASSYPQREHQETQYF. CDR3 nucleotide sequence: TGTGCCAGCAGCTACCCTCAGCGGGAGCACCAAGAGACCCAGTACTTC.

The rearrangement uses TRBV2 and TRBJ2-3; D perhaps matches TRBD1 (5 bases). This CDR3 contains 14 residues. Trimming removed 7 bases at V and 0 bases at J, with 11 bases between. Germline V gives CDR1 SNHLY, CDR2 FYNNEI. The CDR3 sequence is CASNFDRSTDTQYF. CDR3 nucleotide sequence: TGTGCCAGCAACTTCGACAGAAGCACAGATACGCAGTATTTT. The variable domain in full, completed from reference TRBV2 and TRBJ2-3, reads EPEVTQTPSHQVTQMGQEVILRCVPISNHLYFYWYRQILGQKVEFLVSFYNNEISEKSEIFDDQFSVERPDGSNFTLKIRSTKLEDSAMYFCASNFDRSTDTQYFGPGTRLTVL.

The chain uses TRBV7-3 and TRBJ2-7; D perhaps matches TRBD1 (5 bases). This CDR3 region has 15 residues. Trimming pared 2 bases from V and 5 bases from J, leaving 16 bases between. CDR1 and CDR2 from the germline V gene are SGHTA and FQGTGA. The CDR3 coding sequence is TGTGCCAGCAGCTTACGGAACGCAGGGCTCAACGAGCAGTACTTC. Protein: CASSLRNAGLNEQYF. Full variable domain (remainder filled in from reference TRBV7-3 and TRBJ2-7): GAGVSQTPSNKVTEKGKYVELRCDPISGHTALYWYRQSLGQGPEFLIYFQGTGAADDSGLPNDRFFAVRPEGSVSTLKIQRTERGDSAVYLCASSLRNAGLNEQYFGPGTRLTVT.

This clonotype was seen many times. J is TRBJ2-7 and V is TRBV28; D may be TRBD1 or TRBD2 (5 bases each). Germline assignment: CDR1 MDHEN and CDR2 SYDVKM. The CDR3 spans 14 residues. The V end lost 4 bases, the J end lost 6 bases, and 16 bases lay between the germline ends. The CDR3 protein is CASSYGGASVEQYF. The CDR3 coding sequence is TGTGCCAGCAGTTATGGGGGAGCTTCGGTCGAGCAGTACTTC. Full variable domain (rest looked up from reference TRBV28 and TRBJ2-7): DVKVTQSSRYLVKRTGEKVFLECVQDMDHENMFWYRQDPGLGLRLIYFSYDVKMKEKGDIPEGYSVSREKKERFSLILESASTNQTSMYLCASSYGGASVEQYFGPGTRLTVT.

Ten or more counts support this clonotype. The rearrangement uses TRBV2 and TRBJ1-3, with no clear D. CDR3 length: 13 residues. With 2 bases removed from V and 0 bases from J, the gap between germline ends came to 2 bases. From germline, CDR1 is SNHLY and CDR2 FYNNEI. The CDR3 DNA is TGTGCCAGCAGTGAAAACTCTGGAAACACCATATATTTT. Translated, it gives CASSENSGNTIYF.

This clonotype has a handful of counts. The chain combines TRBV28 with TRBJ1-2, with D possibly matching TRBD1 (5 bases). This CDR3 is 14 amino acids long. Germline CDR1 is MDHEN and CDR2 is SYDVKM. V lost 4 bases and J 8 bases, leaving 17 bases between the germline ends. Here the CDR3 reads CASSSIGTSRGYTF. CDR3 in DNA: TGTGCCAGCAGTTCCATAGGGACCTCACGGGGCTACACCTTC.

At least ten counts were recorded for this clonotype. The genes are TRBV7-6 and TRBJ2-2; TRBD2 matches 13 bases. Unmatched junction bases numbered 5, after V lost 3 bases and J lost 7 bases. This CDR3 is built from 16 residues. The germline V gene has CDR1 SGHVS and CDR2 FNYEAQ. CDR3 in DNA: TGTGCCAGCAGCTTCCGACTAGCGGGGGGACGCGGGGAGCTGTTTTTT. Encoded protein: CASSFRLAGGRGELFF.

The chain has TRBV7-8 and TRBJ1-5; 7 bases line up with TRBD1. The germline V gene has CDR1 SGHVS and CDR2 FQNEAQ. The junction had 12 bases not matched to a gene; V was cut back by 8 bases and J by 14 bases. The length of the CDR3 is 12 residues. CDR3 DNA sequence: TGTGCCAGCTCCTACAGGGGTCAGAACGAGCATTTT. It is translated as CASSYRGQNEHF.

The V gene is TRBV11-2, the J gene TRBJ2-3; D unresolved. V shed 5 bases and J shed 2 bases, with 14 bases lying between them. The CDR3 spans 15 residues. Germline CDR1 SGHAT, CDR2 FQNNGV. CDR3 sequence reads: CASSPESRNTDTQYF. The CDR3 DNA is TGTGCCAGCAGCCCCGAGAGTCGGAACACAGATACGCAGTATTTT.

This clonotype was seen more than once but under ten times. The chain couples TRBV6-5 to TRBJ1-4; unclear D gene. Trimming removed 5 bases from V and 13 bases from J, with 11 bases in between. This CDR3 has 11 amino acids. From germline, CDR1 is MNHEY and CDR2 SVGAGI. CDR3 DNA: TGTGCCAGCAGTGAAGAGGCGGGACTGTTTTTT. Its protein is CASSEEAGLFF.

This chain uses TRBV29-1 with TRBJ2-7; 10 positions match TRBD2. Trimming took 4 bases from V and 4 from J; bases not matched to a gene: 7. CDR1 SQVTM and CDR2 ANQGSEA come from the germline V gene. This CDR3 spans 14 amino acids. CDR3 coding DNA: TGCAGCGTTGCTGACCTAGCGGGAGCGTACGAGCAGTACTTC. This sequence encodes CSVADLAGAYEQYF.

This clonotype has ten or more counts. J is TRBJ1-4 and V is TRBV7-9; D is unresolved. V was cut by 5 bases and J by 5 bases, with 18 bases left in between. The CDR3 has 16 residues. CDR1 and CDR2 from the germline V gene are SEHNR and FQNEAQ (reference sequence). The CDR3 loop reads CASSPGDRGINEKLFF. In nucleotides, the CDR3 is TGTGCCAGCAGCCCAGGAGATCGAGGAATCAATGAAAAACTGTTTTTT. Variable domain in full (rest from reference TRBV7-9 and TRBJ1-4): DTGVSQNPRHKITKRGQNVTFRCDPISEHNRLYWYRQTLGQGPEFLTYFQNEAQLEKSRLLSDRFSAERPKGSFSTLEIQRTEQGDSAMYLCASSPGDRGINEKLFFGSGTQLSVL.

The sample holds a few counts of this clonotype. The V and J genes are TRBV20-1 and TRBJ2-5; D is possibly TRBD1 (5 bases). V was pared by 4 bases and J by 5 bases, with 14 bases between. This CDR3 spans 13 amino acids. The germline V gene encodes CDR1 DFQATT and CDR2 SNEGSKA (reference sequence). In DNA form, the CDR3 reads TGCAGTGCTAAACGGACAAGCCAGGAGACCCAGTACTTC. It codes for CSAKRTSQETQYF.

This clonotype was seen more than once but under ten times. One end of the junction varies from germline; a read error may be responsible. The rearrangement links TRBV20-1 to TRBJ2-7, with 9 bases identical to TRBD1. There are 11 residues in the CDR3. The germline V gene has CDR1 DFQATT and CDR2 SNEGSKA (reference sequence). The CDR3 DNA reads TGCAGTGCTAGCTTGTCCGGGACAGGGAACTTC. Translation gives CSASLSGTGNF.

This clonotype was recorded at least ten times. The chain joins TRBV7-9 to TRBJ1-2, with D possibly matching TRBD1 (6 bases). V lost 6 bases, J lost 8 bases, and 16 bases lay in between. The CDR3 length is 13 residues. Germline CDR1 SEHNR, CDR2 FQNEAQ (reference sequence). The CDR3 loop is CASSPGAGQGYTF. In DNA form, the CDR3 reads TGTGCCAGCAGTCCCGGGGCGGGACAAGGCTACACCTTC.

The chain carries TRBV19 and TRBJ2-5, with TRBD2 matching 7 bases. This CDR3 is built from 16 residues. Per germline, CDR1 LNHDA and CDR2 SQIVND (reference sequence). V was clipped by 4 bases and J by 4 bases; unmatched bases: 12. The CDR3 nucleotides read TGTGCCAGTAGTAACCCGGGGGGACTGATTGGAGAGACCCAGTACTTC. Protein: CASSNPGGLIGETQYF.

This clonotype was counted only a few times. The chain is built from TRBV6-5 and TRBJ2-2; TRBD2 matches at 10 bases. Germline V gene sequence: CDR1 MNHEY, CDR2 SVGAGI. This CDR3 comprises 15 residues. The trim removed 4 bases at V and 7 bases at J, leaving 6 bases unmatched. The CDR3 region is CASSSSGRFGGELFF. CDR3 nucleotides: TGTGCCAGCAGTTCTAGCGGGAGATTCGGCGGGGAGCTGTTTTTT.

This clonotype was seen only a few times. The CDR3 region has the DNA TGTGCCAGCAGTTTAGGGGGGAGACACACCGGGGAGCTGTTTTTT. It translates to CASSLGGRHTGELFF. This chain connects TRBV28 to TRBJ2-2, with D perhaps matching TRBD2 (6 bases). Trimming shortened V by 2 bases and J by 3 bases, and 10 bases separated the two germline ends. The CDR3 is 15 residues long. The germline V gene has CDR1 MDHEN and CDR2 SYDVKM.

This chain links TRBV29-1 with TRBJ2-7; 12 bases align to TRBD2. This CDR3 has 15 residues. With 3 bases clipped from V and 3 bases from J, the junction kept 6 bases outside the gene matches. Looked up from germline, CDR1 is SQVTM and CDR2 is ANQGSEA. CDR3 in DNA: TGCAGCGTTGAGGGCGGACTAGCGGGAAACTACGAGCAGTACTTC. This encodes CSVEGGLAGNYEQYF.

The chain uses TRBV20-1 and TRBJ2-5; D gene unclear. Germline-derived CDR1 and CDR2 are DFQATT and SNEGSKA (reference sequence). The CDR3 sequence is 13 residues long. V dropped 3 bases and J dropped 10 bases, with 18 bases sitting between them. The chain's CDR3 is CSARVASQGGQYF. CDR3 coding DNA: TGCAGTGCTAGGGTCGCCTCCCAAGGCGGCCAGTACTTC.

V is TRBV7-9 and J is TRBJ2-5; D remains unclear. Germline V CDR1 and CDR2: SEHNR, FQNEAQ (reference sequence). There are 12 residues in the CDR3. The CDR3: CASGWNQETQYF. CDR3 DNA sequence: TGTGCGTCCGGGTGGAACCAAGAGACCCAGTACTTC.

The CDR3 DNA sequence: TGCAGCGTACCTGGCAGCCTCCAAGAGACCCAGTACTTC. Its protein is CSVPGSLQETQYF. This sequence joins TRBV29-1 and TRBJ2-5; no reliable D call. Looked up from germline, CDR1 is SQVTM and CDR2 is ANQGSEA. This CDR3 has 13 amino acids. Trimming stripped 6 bases from V and 1 base from J, with 12 bases between.